A selection of T cell receptor beta chains follows, all from one sample in a study of follicular helper T cells after annual influenza vaccination. Some clones are missing from TCRdb's copy, which holds only in-frame ones; the method was immunoSEQ multiplex PCR. In the table there are some 9,900 clones, approximately 82% of which are singletons. The specimen comprised CXCR5- memory CD4+ T cells sorted from blood, sampled 7 days after influenza vaccination. These receptors originate from an adult who received the influenza vaccine. Each CDR3 is given with its conserved first and last residue. A D gene is named only where the DNA matches it firmly.

>TRBV5-1|16|TRBD1
CASSPGTGVGTGELFF
>TRBV7-9|16|-
CASSLRPTENTYEQYF
>TRBV5-1|13|-
CASSLNEGEKLFF
>TRBV6-1|13|-
CASREGRNYGYTF
>TRBV18|14|-
CASSPGAGTYEQYF
>TRBV2|14|TRBD1
CASSYNRGKETQYF
>TRBV7-8|19|TRBD1
CASSLARGQGAGGANVLTF
>TRBV11-3|14|-
CASTPPEMNTEAFF
>TRBV28|14|TRBD2
CASTRAGLSYEQYF
>TRBV7-2|14|-
CASSLNEGKQPQHF
>TRBV15|16|TRBD2
CATSRDLAGVTYEQYF
>TRBV9|19|TRBD1
CASSVGQLTGGMGTDTQYF
>TRBV4-1|14|-
CASSRGWNTGELFF
>TRBV2|11|-
CASLKSEPQHF
>TRBV7-9|13|-
CATQGNSNQPQHF